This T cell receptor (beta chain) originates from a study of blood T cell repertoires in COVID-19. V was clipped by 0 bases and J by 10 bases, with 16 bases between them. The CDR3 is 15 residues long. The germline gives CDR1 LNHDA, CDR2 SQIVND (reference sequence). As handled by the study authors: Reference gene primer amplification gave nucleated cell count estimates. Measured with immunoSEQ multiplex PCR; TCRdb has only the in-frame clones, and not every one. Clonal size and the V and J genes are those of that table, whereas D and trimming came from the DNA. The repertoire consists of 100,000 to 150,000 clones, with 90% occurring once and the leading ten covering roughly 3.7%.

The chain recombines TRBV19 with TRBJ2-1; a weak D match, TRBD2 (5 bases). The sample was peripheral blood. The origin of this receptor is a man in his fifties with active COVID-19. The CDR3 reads CASSIDPTRHWEQFF. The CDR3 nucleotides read TGTGCCAGTAGTATAGACCCAACTAGGCATTGGGAGCAGTTCTTC.